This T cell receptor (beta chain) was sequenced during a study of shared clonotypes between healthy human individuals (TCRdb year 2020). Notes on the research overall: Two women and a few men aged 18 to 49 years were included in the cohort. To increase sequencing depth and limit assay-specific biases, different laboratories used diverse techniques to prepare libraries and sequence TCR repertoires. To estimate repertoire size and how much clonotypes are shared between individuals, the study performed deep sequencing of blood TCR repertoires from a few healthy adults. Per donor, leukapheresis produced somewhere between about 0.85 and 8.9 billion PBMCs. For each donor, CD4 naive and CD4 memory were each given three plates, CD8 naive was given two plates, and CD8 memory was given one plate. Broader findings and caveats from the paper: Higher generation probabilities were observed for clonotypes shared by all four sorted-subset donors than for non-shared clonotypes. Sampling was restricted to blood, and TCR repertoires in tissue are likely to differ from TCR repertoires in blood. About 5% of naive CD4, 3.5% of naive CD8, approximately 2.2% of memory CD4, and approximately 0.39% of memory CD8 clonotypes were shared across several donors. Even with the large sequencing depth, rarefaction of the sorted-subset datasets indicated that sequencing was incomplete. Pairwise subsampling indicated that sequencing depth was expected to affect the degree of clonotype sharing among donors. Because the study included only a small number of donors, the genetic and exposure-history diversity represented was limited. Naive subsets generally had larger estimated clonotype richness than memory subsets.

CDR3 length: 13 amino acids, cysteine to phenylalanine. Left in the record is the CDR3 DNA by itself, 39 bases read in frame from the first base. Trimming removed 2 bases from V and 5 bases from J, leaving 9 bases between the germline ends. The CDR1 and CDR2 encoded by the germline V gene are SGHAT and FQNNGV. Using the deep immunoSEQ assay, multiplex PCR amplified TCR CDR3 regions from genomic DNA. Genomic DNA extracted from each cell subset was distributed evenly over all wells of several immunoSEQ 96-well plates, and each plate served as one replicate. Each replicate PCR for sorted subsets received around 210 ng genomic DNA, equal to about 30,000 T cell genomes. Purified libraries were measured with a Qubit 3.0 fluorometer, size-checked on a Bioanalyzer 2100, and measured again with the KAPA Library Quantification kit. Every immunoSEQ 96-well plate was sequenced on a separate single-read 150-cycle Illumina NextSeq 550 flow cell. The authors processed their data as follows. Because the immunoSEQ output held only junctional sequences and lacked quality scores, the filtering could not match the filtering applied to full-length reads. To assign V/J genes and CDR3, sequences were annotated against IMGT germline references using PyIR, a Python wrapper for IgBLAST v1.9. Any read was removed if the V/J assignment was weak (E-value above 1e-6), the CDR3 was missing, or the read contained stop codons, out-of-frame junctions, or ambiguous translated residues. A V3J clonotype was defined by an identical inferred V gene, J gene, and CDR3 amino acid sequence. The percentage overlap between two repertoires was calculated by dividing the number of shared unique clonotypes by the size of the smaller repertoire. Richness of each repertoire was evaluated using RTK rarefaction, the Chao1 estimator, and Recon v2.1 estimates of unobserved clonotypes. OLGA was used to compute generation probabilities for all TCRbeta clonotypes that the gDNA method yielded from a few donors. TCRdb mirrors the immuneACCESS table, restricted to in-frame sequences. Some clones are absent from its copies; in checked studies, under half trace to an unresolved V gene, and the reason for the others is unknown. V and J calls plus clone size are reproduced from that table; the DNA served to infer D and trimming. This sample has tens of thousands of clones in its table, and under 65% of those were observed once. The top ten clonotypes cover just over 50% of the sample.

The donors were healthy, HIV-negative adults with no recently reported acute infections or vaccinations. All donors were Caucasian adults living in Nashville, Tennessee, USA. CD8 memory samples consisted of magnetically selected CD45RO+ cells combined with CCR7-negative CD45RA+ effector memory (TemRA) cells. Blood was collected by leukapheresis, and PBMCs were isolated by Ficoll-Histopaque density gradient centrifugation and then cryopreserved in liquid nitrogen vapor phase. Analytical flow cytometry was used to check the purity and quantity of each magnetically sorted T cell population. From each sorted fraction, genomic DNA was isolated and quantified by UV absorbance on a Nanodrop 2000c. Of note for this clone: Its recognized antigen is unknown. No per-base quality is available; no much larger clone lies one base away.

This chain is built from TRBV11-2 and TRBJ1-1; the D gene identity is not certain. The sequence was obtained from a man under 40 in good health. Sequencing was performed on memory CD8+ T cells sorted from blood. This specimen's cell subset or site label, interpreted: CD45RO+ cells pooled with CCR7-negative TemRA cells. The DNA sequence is TGTGCCAGCAGCTTACCGTGGCAAACTGAAGCTTTCTTT. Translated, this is CASSLPWQTEAFF.